Below, 30 T cell receptor beta chains from the same sample are listed, as sequenced in a study of post-analysis software for immune sequencing data. General study points: Controls had lower frequencies than patients of 4 or 5 TRBV segments, which included TRBV5-6, TRBV5-1 and TRBV20-1.

No antigen has been identified for these receptors. TCR beta cDNA libraries included unique molecular identifiers. TCRdb reprocessed the PCR reads with MiXCR, giving one entry per CDR3 protein. The data show some 800,000 distinct CDR3 sequences, 46% seen once. The material sequenced was blood. The origin of the receptors is a girl aged 10 to 17 with multiple sclerosis.

This rearrangement joins TRBV9 to TRBJ1-1, with a possible D match to TRBD1 (5 bases). V was clipped by 1 base and J by 2 bases, with 9 bases between them. This CDR3 spans 14 amino acids. Germline values: CDR1 SGDLS, CDR2 YYNGEE. The CDR3 sequence: CASSVSGHNTEAFF. For the CDR3, the DNA is TGTGCCAGCAGCGTATCAGGGCACAACACTGAAGCTTTCTTT.

There are a few counts of this clonotype. The V call is TRBV12-3 or TRBV12-4, the J call TRBJ2-5; no clear D gene. This CDR3 spans 12 amino acids. Trimming shortened V by 6 bases and J by 6 bases, and 11 bases separated the two germline ends. The CDR3 coding sequence is TGTGCCAGCAGCAAGACATTGCAGACCCAGTACTTC. It translates to CASSKTLQTQYF.

This chain uses TRBV20-1 with TRBJ1-5, with D tentatively TRBD1 (6 bases). The ends were cut back, 3 bases at V and 2 bases at J, with 20 bases in the middle. The CDR3 runs 17 residues. Germline CDR1 and CDR2: DFQATT and SNEGSKA (reference sequence). The CDR3, as DNA: TGCAGTGCTAGGTTGACAGGCAGTGCACTTGGCAATCAGCCCCAGCATTTT. Amino acid sequence: CSARLTGSALGNQPQHF.

This clonotype was seen only a few times. This chain uses TRBV7-2 with TRBJ2-1; 7 bases line up with TRBD2. After removal of 5 bases from V and 0 bases from J, the junction contained 7 bases not matched to a gene. The germline CDR1 and CDR2 sequences are SGHTA and FQGNSA. CDR3 length equals 16 residues. CDR3 amino acids: CASSPFERDSYNEQFF. In nucleotides, the CDR3 is TGTGCCAGCAGCCCGTTCGAGCGGGACTCCTACAATGAGCAGTTCTTC.

This clonotype has just a few counts. The chain employs TRBV27 and TRBJ2-7, with D hard to call. The CDR3 has 13 amino acids. Per germline, CDR1 MNHEY and CDR2 SMNVEV (reference sequence). The ends were cut back, 5 bases at V and 3 bases at J, with 11 bases in the middle. CDR3 sequence: CASSNGPNYEQYF. Written as DNA, the CDR3 is TGTGCCAGCAGTAACGGCCCAAACTACGAGCAGTACTTC.

V is TRBV9 and J is TRBJ2-4; no clear D gene. V was clipped by 7 bases and J by 0 bases, with 11 bases between them. CDR1 and CDR2 from the germline V gene are SGDLS and YYNGEE. CDR3 size: 14 residues. Here the CDR3 DNA reads TGTGCCAGCGGGGTCCAGCTAGCCAAAAACATTCAGTACTTC. Amino acids: CASGVQLAKNIQYF.

The table lists this clonotype with a few counts. This chain joins TRBV20-1 and TRBJ1-2; D is perhaps TRBD1 (5 bases). Trimming removed 1 base at V and 0 bases at J, with 15 bases between. Germline V lookup: CDR1 DFQATT, CDR2 SNEGSKA (reference sequence). The CDR3 consists of 16 residues. Written as DNA, the CDR3 is TGCAGTGCTAGAGCCGGGACGGCGATATCTAACTATGGCTACACCTTC. As protein: CSARAGTAISNYGYTF.

This clonotype was counted a few times. V gene TRBV4-3 combines with J gene TRBJ1-1; no firm D call. Trimming took off 1 base at V and 2 bases at J, with 11 bases between the two ends. Germline CDR1 is LGHNA and CDR2 is YSLEER. The CDR3 contains 15 residues. CDR3 bases: TGCGCCAGCAGCCAAGGGTCGGCGAGAAACACTGAAGCTTTCTTT. Translated, it gives CASSQGSARNTEAFF.

V and J are TRBV20-1 and TRBJ2-1; D ambiguous. V was cut by 2 bases and J by 3 bases, with 5 bases left in between. Germline CDR1 DFQATT, CDR2 SNEGSKA (reference sequence). This CDR3 spans 12 amino acids. DNA of the CDR3: TGCAGTGCTAGATCTCGCTACAATGAGCAGTTCTTC. Translation: CSARSRYNEQFF.

The genes are TRBV28 and TRBJ2-3; 9 bases fit TRBD2. Trimming at V came to 4 bases and at J to 4 bases, leaving 12 bases not matched to a gene. The CDR3 runs 17 residues. From germline, CDR1 is MDHEN and CDR2 SYDVKM. Here the CDR3 reads CASSSLTSGANADTQYF. DNA for the CDR3: TGTGCCAGCAGTTCCCTGACTAGCGGAGCGAACGCAGATACGCAGTATTTT.

This clonotype was counted between two and nine times. As DNA, the CDR3 is TGCAGTGCTAGGTCTGGGAACACTGAAGCTTTCTTT. It is translated as CSARSGNTEAFF. This chain joins TRBV20-1 and TRBJ1-1; no clear D. The CDR3 loop spans 12 amino acids. The germline V gene has CDR1 DFQATT and CDR2 SNEGSKA (reference sequence). V was trimmed by 3 bases and J by 1 base, leaving 6 bases between them.

This clonotype occurred a few times. J is TRBJ2-7 and V is TRBV5-1; 10 positions agree with TRBD2. V was clipped by 7 bases and J by 5 bases; unmatched bases: 15. The CDR3 has 16 amino acids. Germline V CDR1 and CDR2: SGHRS, YFSETQ. DNA for the CDR3: TGCGCCAGCGGTCTTCGGGCTAGCGGGAGTCCGGACGAGCAGTACTTC. Residues: CASGLRASGSPDEQYF.

This clonotype showed up just a few times. The rearrangement joins TRBV20-1 to TRBJ2-7; a weak D match, TRBD2 (6 bases). Germline CDR1 DFQATT, CDR2 SNEGSKA (reference sequence). The CDR3 sequence is 14 residues long. Trimming took 6 bases from V and 0 from J, leaving 15 bases between them. The CDR3 bases are TGCAGTGCACGGGAGTTGGCCATCTCCTACGAGCAGTACTTC. Protein product: CSARELAISYEQYF.

The chain recombines TRBV6-5 with TRBJ2-1; D may correspond to TRBD1 or TRBD2 (5 bases each). CDR1 and CDR2 (germline): MNHEY, SVGAGI. V gave up 3 bases and J gave up 6 bases, with 24 bases separating them. The CDR3 contains 18 residues. CDR3 sequence reads: CASSYVLGERPTTNEQFF. The DNA of the CDR3 is TGTGCCAGCAGTTATGTTCTGGGGGAGAGGCCGACAACCAATGAGCAGTTCTTC.

This chain links TRBV2 with TRBJ2-1; 8 positions match TRBD2. Germline loops: CDR1 SNHLY, CDR2 FYNNEI. After removal of 6 bases from V and 10 bases from J, the junction contained 5 bases not matched to a gene. The CDR3 consists of 12 residues. This CDR3 is CASRLAVLEQFF. The CDR3 coding sequence is TGTGCCAGCAGACTAGCGGTCCTAGAGCAGTTCTTC.

In its sample, this clonotype was seen many times. The rearrangement uses TRBV20-1 and TRBJ2-5, with D perhaps TRBD1 (6 bases). CDR1 is DFQATT and CDR2 is SNEGSKA in the germline V gene (reference sequence). Trimming took off 3 bases at V and 6 bases at J, with 26 bases between the two ends. The CDR3 spans 17 residues. This CDR3 is CSARKPGVGQWHQTQYF. The CDR3 DNA follows: TGCAGTGCTAGGAAACCCGGAGTCGGACAGTGGCATCAGACCCAGTACTTC.

This clonotype was observed many times. The rearrangement links TRBV20-1 to TRBJ1-5; TRBD1 matches at 8 bases. The CDR3 sequence is 13 residues long. V dropped 3 bases and J dropped 5; count of bases not matched to a gene: 3. CDR1 DFQATT and CDR2 SNEGSKA come from the germline V gene (reference sequence). CDR3 coding DNA: TGCAGTGCTAGTTCAGGGGGCGATCAGCCCCAGCATTTT. It is translated as CSASSGGDQPQHF.

CDR3: CASSEFEDSSNYGYTF. The DNA of the CDR3 is TGTGCCAGCAGTGAATTCGAAGACAGTTCTAACTATGGCTACACCTTC. The V and J genes are TRBV25-1 and TRBJ1-2; TRBD1 might be the D (5 bases). CDR3 length: 16 amino acids. Germline CDR1 MGHDK, CDR2 SYGVNS. Trimming pared 1 base from V and 0 bases from J, leaving 12 bases between.

The V gene is TRBV20-1, the J gene TRBJ2-5; D remains unclear. The CDR3 is 14 amino acids. V was pared by 3 bases and J by 2 bases, with 13 bases between. CDR1 is DFQATT and CDR2 is SNEGSKA in the germline V gene (reference sequence). In DNA, the CDR3 is TGCAGTGCTAGTTCCACCGGGCCACAAGAGACCCAGTACTTC. It is translated as CSASSTGPQETQYF.

This clonotype has just a few counts. The chain joins TRBV5-1 to TRBJ2-1, with a weak D call TRBD1 (5 bases). The CDR3 totals 15 residues. The V and J ends lost 5 bases and 3 bases respectively, with 15 bases between them. From germline, CDR1 is SGHRS and CDR2 YFSETQ. The CDR3 region is CASSFKADSYNEQFF. CDR3 coding DNA: TGCGCCAGCAGTTTTAAAGCCGACAGCTACAATGAGCAGTTCTTC.

V usage is TRBV9 and J usage is TRBJ2-3, with 10 bases fitting TRBD1. The V gene's germline CDR1 is SGDLS and CDR2 YYNGEE. The CDR3 covers 16 residues. After removal of 4 bases from V and 6 bases from J, the junction contained 11 bases not matched to a gene. The CDR3 DNA sequence: TGTGCCAGCAGCCCCCGGGACAGGGGTTCAAGGGATACGCAGTATTTT. Residues: CASSPRDRGSRDTQYF.

This clonotype has a handful of counts. This rearrangement joins TRBV20-1 to TRBJ2-7; perhaps D is TRBD1 or TRBD2 (5 bases each). The V gene's germline CDR1 is DFQATT and CDR2 SNEGSKA (reference sequence). The CDR3 has 15 residues. Trimming pared 0 bases from V and 2 bases from J, leaving 14 bases between. CDR3 DNA sequence: TGCAGTGCTAGAGATGACCCGGGACCCCCCTACGAGCAGTACTTC. Translated, it gives CSARDDPGPPYEQYF.

The sample holds a few counts of this clonotype. This chain joins TRBV11-2 and TRBJ2-1, with D possibly being TRBD2 (5 bases). Germline assignment: CDR1 SGHAT and CDR2 FQNNGV. The CDR3 sequence is 14 residues long. V gave up 5 bases and J gave up 6 bases, with 14 bases separating them. This CDR3 is CASSLATNPNEQFF. DNA for the CDR3: TGTGCCAGCAGCCTAGCCACTAACCCCAATGAGCAGTTCTTC.

This clonotype appeared a few times. The V call is TRBV5-1, the J call TRBJ2-3; 9 nucleotides match TRBD2. Germline V gene lookup returns CDR1 SGHRS and CDR2 YFSETQ. The ends lost 2 bases at V and 4 bases at J; junction bases unmatched: 8. This CDR3 has 16 amino acids. The CDR3 coding sequence is TGCGCCAGCAGCTTAGGGACTAGCAGCCACTCAGATACGCAGTATTTT. Its protein product is CASSLGTSSHSDTQYF.

The chain couples TRBV10-3 to TRBJ2-2; TRBD1 matches 9 bases. The junction had 3 bases not matched to a gene; V was cut back by 6 bases and J by 1 base. From germline, CDR1 is ENHRY and CDR2 SYGVKD. The length of the CDR3 is 15 residues. CDR3 DNA sequence: TGTGCCATCAGGAGGGGACAGGGGAACACCGGGGAGCTGTTTTTT. Translation: CAIRRGQGNTGELFF.

The V call is TRBV7-2, the J call TRBJ1-5; D not resolved. V shed 4 bases and J shed 7 bases, with 8 bases lying between them. This CDR3 has 12 amino acids. Germline V CDR1 and CDR2: SGHTA, FQGNSA. The chain's CDR3 is CASSSSGQPQHF. Here the CDR3 DNA reads TGTGCCAGCAGCTCTAGCGGGCAGCCCCAGCATTTT.

In its sample, this clonotype was seen once. This chain uses TRBV12-3 or TRBV12-4 with TRBJ2-3, with D uncertain. CDR3 length: 14 amino acids. The V and J ends lost 5 bases and 3 bases respectively, with 12 bases between them. CDR3: CASSPWAPTDTQYF. CDR3 DNA: TGTGCCAGCAGTCCCTGGGCACCAACAGATACGCAGTATTTT.

The gene calls are TRBV7-8 and TRBJ2-5, with 7 bases lining up with TRBD1. V lost 5 bases and J lost 1; bases outside the gene matches: 4. The germline V gene encodes CDR1 SGHVS and CDR2 FQNEAQ. The CDR3 runs to 14 residues. The CDR3 is CASSPYRGQETQYF. CDR3 DNA: TGTGCCAGCAGCCCATACAGGGGCCAAGAGACCCAGTACTTC. Looking up the rest from reference TRBV7-8 and TRBJ2-5 gives the full variable domain: GAGVSQSPRYKVAKRGQDVALRCDPISGHVSLFWYQQALGQGPEFLTYFQNEAQLDKSGLPSDRFFAERPEGSVSTLKIQRTQQEDSAVYLCASSPYRGQETQYFGPGTRLLVL.

The chain uses TRBV12-3 or TRBV12-4 and TRBJ2-2; 8 bases fit TRBD2. This CDR3 is built from 16 residues. V was clipped by 6 bases and J by 1 base; unmatched bases: 7. This chain's CDR3 is CASRPLAGWNTGELFF. In DNA, the CDR3 is TGTGCCAGCAGACCCTTAGCGGGGTGGAACACCGGGGAGCTGTTTTTT.

This clonotype was picked up a small number of times. V usage is TRBV12-3 or TRBV12-4 and J usage is TRBJ1-4; TRBD1 might be the D (6 bases). CDR3 length: 14 residues. Trimming removed 6 bases from V and 7 bases from J, with 15 bases in between. CDR3 nucleotides: TGTGCCAGCAGCCTCGGGGGCGAAGTTGAAAAACTGTTTTTT. Its protein is CASSLGGEVEKLFF.